Below are 16 T cell receptor beta chains sequenced from a single sample in a study of preoperative IRX-2 immunotherapy in early breast cancer. The protocol was immunoSEQ multiplex PCR, while the TCRdb copy is restricted to in-frame clones and leaves out a portion. Here the sample spans 30,000 to 35,000 clones, about 96% being singletons. Specified treatment: preoperative locoregional IRX-2 cytokine immunotherapy. The sample was acquired from a patient treated with IRX-2 immunotherapy. The source of these receptors is a human donor with breast cancer.

CDR3 coding DNA: TGTGCCACCAGCAGAGACCGGGGGACCTACGAGCAGTACTTC. Protein: CATSRDRGTYEQYF. The gene calls are TRBV15 and TRBJ2-7; TRBD2 might be the D (6 bases). Germline V gene sequence: CDR1 LNHNV, CDR2 YYDKDF (reference sequence). V lost 0 bases to trimming and J lost 2 bases, with 8 bases between them. The CDR3 sequence is 14 residues long.

This chain uses TRBV6-5 with TRBJ2-7; no clear D. The V gene's germline CDR1 is MNHEY and CDR2 SVGAGI. V gave up 4 bases and J gave up 4 bases, with 14 bases separating them. The CDR3 loop spans 14 amino acids. The chain's CDR3 is CASSLGRPRYEQYF. Here the CDR3 DNA reads TGTGCCAGCAGTTTGGGCAGGCCTAGGTACGAGCAGTACTTC.

V is TRBV19 and J is TRBJ2-1; tentative D call: TRBD2 (5 bases). The V end was cut by 4 bases, the J end by 9 bases, with 10 bases between. Germline CDR1 and CDR2: LNHDA and SQIVND (reference sequence). The CDR3 extends over 12 amino acids. Here the CDR3 reads CASSNELAEQFF. In DNA form, the CDR3 reads TGTGCCAGTAGTAACGAGCTAGCTGAGCAGTTCTTC.

The chain couples TRBV6-5 to TRBJ2-7, with TRBD1 matching 9 bases. Losses at the gene ends were 3 bases for V and 3 bases for J; bases not matched to a gene: 9. The CDR3 spans 16 residues. Germline CDR1 reads MNHEY; CDR2 reads SVGAGI. CDR3 region: CASSYNEGQGLYEQYF. CDR3 DNA: TGTGCCAGCAGTTATAATGAGGGACAGGGTCTCTACGAGCAGTACTTC.

In this sample, this clone turned up once. This chain connects TRBV2 to TRBJ1-2; possible D gene TRBD1, 6 bases. The V and J ends lost 8 bases and 4 bases respectively, with 17 bases between them. CDR3 length: 14 residues. Germline lookup yields CDR1 SNHLY and CDR2 FYNNEI. Here the CDR3 DNA reads TGTGCCAGCTCAGAAGGGGGAGGCTTCTATGGCTACACCTTC. This gives the protein CASSEGGGFYGYTF.

The chain has TRBV5-1 and TRBJ2-1, with 8 bases matching TRBD2. The CDR3 totals 19 residues. The germline gives CDR1 SGHRS, CDR2 YFSETQ. The ends lost 2 bases at V and 0 bases at J; junction bases unmatched: 13. The CDR3, as DNA: TGCGCCAGCAGCTTACTAGCGGTATCATCGTTTAGCTCCTACAATGAGCAGTTCTTC. Its protein product is CASSLLAVSSFSSYNEQFF.

The rearrangement joins TRBV5-6 to TRBJ2-7, with D maybe TRBD2 (5 bases). This CDR3 is built from 13 residues. With 5 bases removed from V and 0 bases from J, the gap between germline ends came to 9 bases. Germline-derived CDR1 and CDR2 are SGHDT and YYEEEE. The CDR3 DNA is TGTGCCAGCAGTCCGGGGTACTCCTACGAGCAGTACTTC. This codes for CASSPGYSYEQYF.

CDR3 nucleotides: TGCGCCAGCAGCATGGAGAAAACAGGGGCGGGGGATACGCAGTATTTT. This translates into CASSMEKTGAGDTQYF. This chain uses TRBV4-1 with TRBJ2-3, with D perhaps matching TRBD1 (7 bases). The CDR3 extends over 16 amino acids. Trimming took off 5 bases at V and 6 bases at J, with 21 bases between the two ends. Germline assignment: CDR1 MGHRA and CDR2 YSYEKL.

The chain joins TRBV7-3 to TRBJ2-1; 9 positions agree with TRBD1. Looked up from germline, CDR1 is SGHTA and CDR2 is FQGTGA. After removal of 2 bases from V and 1 base from J, the junction contained 3 bases not matched to a gene. The CDR3 consists of 16 residues. The CDR3 region is CASSLRGTGSYNEQFF. CDR3 sequence (DNA): TGTGCCAGCAGCTTACGGGGGACAGGGTCCTACAATGAGCAGTTCTTC. Supplemented by reference TRBV7-3 and TRBJ2-1, the full variable domain reads GAGVSQTPSNKVTEKGKYVELRCDPISGHTALYWYRQSLGQGPEFLIYFQGTGAADDSGLPNDRFFAVRPEGSVSTLKIQRTERGDSAVYLCASSLRGTGSYNEQFFGPGTRLTVL.

For this clone: The junction shows a germline mismatch at one end, possibly a read error. The J gene is TRBJ2-6, the V gene TRBV5-4, with D maybe TRBD1 (6 bases). The length of the CDR3 is 12 residues. Germline lookup yields CDR1 SGHNT and CDR2 YYREEE (reference sequence). The CDR3, as DNA: TGTGCCAGCAGATTAGGGGGCAACGTCCTGACTTTC. Translating it yields CASRLGGNVLTF.

The chain has TRBV19 and TRBJ2-2, with D tentatively TRBD1 (6 bases). From germline, CDR1 is LNHDA and CDR2 SQIVND (reference sequence). The CDR3 is 14 residues long. V was pared by 7 bases and J by 6 bases, with 15 bases between. DNA of the CDR3: TGTGCCAGTACCAAAGACAGGACTTCCGGGGAGCTGTTTTTT. Translated, it gives CASTKDRTSGELFF.

V is TRBV5-1 and J is TRBJ2-1; D is perhaps TRBD1 or TRBD2 (6 bases each). Germline V CDR1 and CDR2: SGHRS, YFSETQ. The CDR3 covers 14 residues. The V and J ends lost 9 bases and 0 bases respectively, with 13 bases between them. The CDR3 region is CATSEGGSYNEQFF. The CDR3 DNA follows: TGCGCCACCTCCGAGGGGGGCTCCTACAATGAGCAGTTCTTC.

The chain joins TRBV4-3 to TRBJ2-3; TRBD2 might be the D (6 bases). Trimming left V 1 base short and J 4 bases short, with 15 bases between. The CDR3 spans 16 residues. Germline assignment: CDR1 LGHNA and CDR2 YSLEER. CDR3 bases: TGCGCCAGCAGCCAAGGAAACGGGGCGGGGCCAGATACGCAGTATTTT. Protein product: CASSQGNGAGPDTQYF.

This clone was seen a single time. The chain couples TRBV4-1 to TRBJ1-1, with TRBD1 matching over 9 bases. The CDR3 spans 15 residues. The ends lost 3 bases at V and 7 bases at J; junction bases unmatched: 9. Germline V gene sequence: CDR1 MGHRA, CDR2 YSYEKL. CDR3 protein: CASSQARDRALEAFF. The CDR3 nucleotides read TGCGCCAGCAGCCAGGCCCGGGACAGGGCTCTTGAAGCTTTCTTT.

This chain links TRBV7-8 with TRBJ2-7; TRBD2 matches 9 bases. Looked up from germline, CDR1 is SGHVS and CDR2 is FQNEAQ. V lost 2 bases, J lost 5 bases, and 13 bases stayed unmatched. This CDR3 region has 17 residues. CDR3 in DNA: TGTGCCAGCAGCTTACCCGGACTTAGCGGGAGTCCCCACGAGCAGTACTTC. Translated: CASSLPGLSGSPHEQYF.

On this clone: At one end, the junction sequence differs from germline, possibly due to a read error. This sequence joins TRBV9 and TRBJ2-1; D is perhaps TRBD2 (7 bases). The CDR3 totals 13 residues. The germline V gene has CDR1 SGDLS and CDR2 YYNGEE. The CDR3: CASSVRGGDKTVF. The CDR3, as DNA: TGTGCCAGCAGCGTAAGGGGGGGGGATAAAACGGTCTTC.